Detailed here is one T cell receptor beta chain. These data originate in a study of blood T cell repertoires in COVID-19. Background on the study: The United States, Italy and Spain provided the acute and convalescent COVID-19 samples.

In the authors' workflow: It was from reference gene primer amplification that nucleated cell counts were estimated. Sequenced by immunoSEQ multiplex PCR; TCRdb stores in-frame clones only, minus some. The V and J calls and clone size come from that table; D and trimming were worked out from the DNA. The table has tens of thousands of clones, about nine tenths seen once. With 3 bases removed from V and 3 bases from J, the gap between germline ends came to 13 bases. Germline V gene lookup returns CDR1 SGHTA and CDR2 FQGTGA. The CDR3 contains 15 residues. The V call is TRBV7-3, the J call TRBJ2-3; possibly TRBD1 for D (5 bases). The sequence was obtained from a woman aged 80 or over with acute or convalescent COVID-19. Sample: peripheral blood. The CDR3 loop reads CASSFYNRLTDTQYF. The CDR3 DNA sequence: TGTGCCAGCAGCTTTTATAACAGGTTAACAGATACGCAGTATTTT.